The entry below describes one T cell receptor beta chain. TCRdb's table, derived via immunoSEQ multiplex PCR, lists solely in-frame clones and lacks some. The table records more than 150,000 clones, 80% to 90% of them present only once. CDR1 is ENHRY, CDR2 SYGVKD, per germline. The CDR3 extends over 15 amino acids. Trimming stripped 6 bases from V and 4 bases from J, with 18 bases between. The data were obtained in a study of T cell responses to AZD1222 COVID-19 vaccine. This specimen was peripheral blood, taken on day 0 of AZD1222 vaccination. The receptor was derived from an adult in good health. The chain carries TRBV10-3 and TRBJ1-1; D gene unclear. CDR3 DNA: TGTGCCATCAGCGAGAAGCCGGGATCGGGCACTGAAGCTTTCTTT. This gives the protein CAISEKPGSGTEAFF.